The rows below give T cell receptor beta chains drawn from one sample of a study of T cells in localized non-small cell lung cancer. Produced via immunoSEQ multiplex PCR; TCRdb's table is partial and in-frame only. The profile shows approximately 11,000 clones, 90% to 95% of them singletons. The input for sequencing was peripheral blood, taken before any cancer treatment. The receptors stem from a male donor aged 60 or over with stage III lung adenocarcinoma. The CDR3 runs from the conserved cysteine through the conserved F or W. Each record gives: D gene, clone size, V gene, J gene, CDR3 DNA, CDR3 protein. The D gene is left open where the match is weak. Clone size is not always given. Where it is, it says once, few, many or a class for expanded clones.

d_gene: TRBD1; abundance: -; v_gene: TRBV7-2; j_gene: TRBJ1-5; CDR3nt: TGTGCCAGCAGCTTATTCGGGACAGGAGATAATCAGCCCCAGCATTTT; CDR3aa: CASSLFGTGDNQPQHF
d_gene: -; abundance: -; v_gene: TRBV7-8; j_gene: TRBJ2-6; CDR3nt: TGTGCCACCGCTCCATGGTCTGGGGCCAACGTCCTGACTTTC; CDR3aa: CATAPWSGANVLTF
d_gene: -; abundance: -; v_gene: TRBV2; j_gene: TRBJ2-1; CDR3nt: TGTGCCAGCGTGGAGGGATACAATGAGCAGTTCTTC; CDR3aa: CASVEGYNEQFF
d_gene: TRBD1; abundance: -; v_gene: TRBV6-1; j_gene: TRBJ1-5; CDR3nt: TGTGCCAGCAGTGGGAACAGGGGCGGTCAGCCCCAGCATTTT; CDR3aa: CASSGNRGGQPQHF
d_gene: -; abundance: -; v_gene: TRBV19; j_gene: TRBJ2-2; CDR3nt: TGTGCCAGTAGTCCCGGGCAGGCGAACACCGGGGAGCTGTTTTTT; CDR3aa: CASSPGQANTGELFF
d_gene: -; abundance: -; v_gene: TRBV5-6; j_gene: TRBJ1-4; CDR3nt: TGTGCCAGCAGCGAGGAGGGGGGATATGAAAAACTGTTTTTT; CDR3aa: CASSEEGGYEKLFF
d_gene: -; abundance: -; v_gene: TRBV15; j_gene: TRBJ1-2; CDR3nt: TGTGCCACCAGTCTAAGGGACCGCCCGAACTATGGCTACACCTTC; CDR3aa: CATSLRDRPNYGYTF
d_gene: TRBD2; abundance: -; v_gene: TRBV5-1; j_gene: TRBJ2-6; CDR3nt: TGCGCCAGCAGCTTCGGGACTAGTGGGGCCAACGTCCTGACTTTC; CDR3aa: CASSFGTSGANVLTF
d_gene: TRBD1; abundance: -; v_gene: TRBV6-1; j_gene: TRBJ2-1; CDR3nt: TGTGCCAGCAGTGATTACAGGGGAAGCAATGAGCAGTTCTTC; CDR3aa: CASSDYRGSNEQFF
d_gene: TRBD2; abundance: -; v_gene: TRBV7-2; j_gene: TRBJ2-2; CDR3nt: TGTGCCAGCAGCCCGGCCCGGGGGGCGAACACCGGGGAGCTGTTTTTT; CDR3aa: CASSPARGANTGELFF
d_gene: -; abundance: -; v_gene: TRBV7-9; j_gene: TRBJ2-2; CDR3nt: TGTGCCAGCAGCTTAAAGTTCAACACCGGGGAGCTGTTTTTT; CDR3aa: CASSLKFNTGELFF
d_gene: -; abundance: -; v_gene: TRBV21-1; j_gene: TRBJ2-3; CDR3nt: TGTGCCAGCAGCAAAGCTCGGGGAGGGGGGCTCGGCACAGATACGCAGTATTTT; CDR3aa: CASSKARGGGLGTDTQYF
d_gene: -; abundance: -; v_gene: TRBV6-5; j_gene: TRBJ2-7; CDR3nt: TGTGCCAGCACCCGCTCCGGGGCCTACGAGCAGTACTTC; CDR3aa: CASTRSGAYEQYF
d_gene: -; abundance: once; v_gene: TRBV27; j_gene: TRBJ2-7; CDR3nt: TGTGCCAGCAGTCCCGGAATCCCCCCCCGGCAGTACTTC; CDR3aa: CASSPGIPPRQYF
d_gene: TRBD1; abundance: -; v_gene: TRBV19; j_gene: TRBJ1-4; CDR3nt: TGTGCCAGTAGTATGGACAGGGTTCAAGAAGAACTGTTTTTT; CDR3aa: CASSMDRVQEELFF
d_gene: -; abundance: -; v_gene: TRBV9; j_gene: TRBJ2-2; CDR3nt: TGTGCCAGCAGCGTAGGGCCAGGAAACACCGGGGAGCTGTTTTTT; CDR3aa: CASSVGPGNTGELFF
d_gene: -; abundance: -; v_gene: TRBV28; j_gene: TRBJ1-2; CDR3nt: TGTGCCAGCACCTTAGGGGCAGGCTATGGCTACACCTTC; CDR3aa: CASTLGAGYGYTF
d_gene: -; abundance: -; v_gene: TRBV25-1; j_gene: TRBJ2-1; CDR3nt: TGTGCCAGCAAGGGGGAAAGAATCAATGAGCAGTTCTTC; CDR3aa: CASKGERINEQFF
d_gene: -; abundance: -; v_gene: TRBV11-2; j_gene: TRBJ1-2; CDR3nt: TGTGCCAGCAGCTTAGATGGGGATTCTAACTATGGCTACACCTTC; CDR3aa: CASSLDGDSNYGYTF
d_gene: -; abundance: -; v_gene: TRBV5-4; j_gene: TRBJ2-7; CDR3nt: TGTGCCAGCAGCTTGGGAGCCGCCACCTCCTACGAGCAGTACTTC; CDR3aa: CASSLGAATSYEQYF
d_gene: TRBD2; abundance: -; v_gene: TRBV7-2; j_gene: TRBJ2-2; CDR3nt: TGTGCCACCTCGGGACTAGCGAGTACCGGGGAGCTGTTTTTT; CDR3aa: CATSGLASTGELFF
d_gene: -; abundance: -; v_gene: TRBV13; j_gene: TRBJ1-3; CDR3nt: TGTGCCAGCAGTCAACAGGGCCCGCCTGGAAACACCATATATTTT; CDR3aa: CASSQQGPPGNTIYF
d_gene: -; abundance: -; v_gene: TRBV5-1; j_gene: TRBJ2-1; CDR3nt: TGCGCCAGCAGTCTCCAGATCGGGAATGAGCAGTTCTTC; CDR3aa: CASSLQIGNEQFF
d_gene: -; abundance: -; v_gene: TRBV6-6; j_gene: TRBJ2-5; CDR3nt: TGTGCCAGCAGATGGGGAGGCCCTGAAGAGACCCAGTACTTC; CDR3aa: CASRWGGPEETQYF
d_gene: TRBD2; abundance: -; v_gene: TRBV9; j_gene: TRBJ2-5; CDR3nt: TGTGCCAGCAGCGTAGGGGGGCTAGCGGGAGGAATACAGGAGACCCAGTACTTC; CDR3aa: CASSVGGLAGGIQETQYF
d_gene: -; abundance: -; v_gene: TRBV7-8; j_gene: TRBJ1-4; CDR3nt: TGTGCCAGCAGCTTAGGGGGCAGCATTAATGAAAAACTGTTTTTT; CDR3aa: CASSLGGSINEKLFF
d_gene: TRBD2; abundance: -; v_gene: TRBV7-9; j_gene: TRBJ2-1; CDR3nt: TGTGCCAGCAGCTTAACGACTAGCGCTCACAATGAGCAGTTCTTC; CDR3aa: CASSLTTSAHNEQFF
d_gene: -; abundance: -; v_gene: TRBV29-1; j_gene: TRBJ2-1; CDR3nt: TGCAGCGTTAGCGGGCCGCCCAATGAGCAGTTCTTC; CDR3aa: CSVSGPPNEQFF
d_gene: -; abundance: -; v_gene: TRBV7-2; j_gene: TRBJ2-7; CDR3nt: TGTGCCAGCAGCTCGGGACTCCAGAGGTTCGTGGACGAGCAGTACTTC; CDR3aa: CASSSGLQRFVDEQYF
d_gene: -; abundance: once; v_gene: TRBV6-5; j_gene: TRBJ1-1; CDR3nt: TGTGCCAGCAGTTACCTTCGGAACACTGAAGCTTTCTTT; CDR3aa: CASSYLRNTEAFF
d_gene: TRBD2; abundance: -; v_gene: TRBV2; j_gene: TRBJ2-2; CDR3nt: TGTGCCAGCAGTGGGACTAGCGGGTCGAACACCGGGGAGCTGTTTTTT; CDR3aa: CASSGTSGSNTGELFF
d_gene: TRBD1; abundance: -; v_gene: TRBV6-6; j_gene: TRBJ2-4; CDR3nt: TGTGCCAGCAGTTACGGGGGACAGGGACGGCACTTC; CDR3aa: CASSYGGQGRHF
d_gene: -; abundance: -; v_gene: TRBV29-1; j_gene: TRBJ2-1; CDR3nt: TGCAGCGTTCAGGGCTACAATGAGCAGTTCTTC; CDR3aa: CSVQGYNEQFF
d_gene: -; abundance: -; v_gene: TRBV9; j_gene: TRBJ2-2; CDR3nt: TGTGCCAGCAGCGTGAGACCGGGGCACACCGGGGAGCTGTTTTTT; CDR3aa: CASSVRPGHTGELFF
d_gene: -; abundance: once; v_gene: TRBV5-1; j_gene: TRBJ2-2; CDR3nt: TGCGCCAGCAGCTCGAAGACCGGACAGTTGCCCGGGGAGCTGTTTTTT; CDR3aa: CASSSKTGQLPGELFF
d_gene: TRBD2; abundance: -; v_gene: TRBV18; j_gene: TRBJ2-1; CDR3nt: TGTGCCAGCTCACCAAATTCTCCTAGCGGGAGAAGCAACAATGAGCAGTTCTTC; CDR3aa: CASSPNSPSGRSNNEQFF
d_gene: -; abundance: -; v_gene: TRBV28; j_gene: TRBJ1-2; CDR3nt: TGTGCCAGCAAACCCGGGACGGGGAACTATGGCTACACCTTC; CDR3aa: CASKPGTGNYGYTF
d_gene: -; abundance: -; v_gene: TRBV5-4; j_gene: TRBJ1-3; CDR3nt: TGTGCCAGCAGCTTGTCCAGGGGCTCTGGAAACACCATATATTTT; CDR3aa: CASSLSRGSGNTIYF
d_gene: TRBD1; abundance: medium-sized; v_gene: TRBV11-2; j_gene: TRBJ2-3; CDR3nt: TGTGCCAGCAGCTTGGGACAGGGCGATCACACAGATACGCAGTATTTT; CDR3aa: CASSLGQGDHTDTQYF
d_gene: TRBD2; abundance: -; v_gene: TRBV5-1; j_gene: TRBJ2-1; CDR3nt: TGCGCCAGCACACTAGGCGGGAGGGGGGAACAGTTCTTC; CDR3aa: CASTLGGRGEQFF
d_gene: -; abundance: once; v_gene: TRBV4-2; j_gene: TRBJ2-2; CDR3nt: TGTGCCAGCAGCCCAGACGAGGGGGCGAACACCGGGGAGCTGTTTTTT; CDR3aa: CASSPDEGANTGELFF
d_gene: -; abundance: -; v_gene: TRBV6-1; j_gene: TRBJ2-2; CDR3nt: TGTGCCAGCAGTGACGGGGTAGGGACCGGGGAGCTGTTTTTT; CDR3aa: CASSDGVGTGELFF
d_gene: -; abundance: once; v_gene: TRBV4-1; j_gene: TRBJ2-7; CDR3nt: TGCGCCAGCAGCCAAGTTCTGACTAGTCCTCCATCCTACGAGCAGTACTTC; CDR3aa: CASSQVLTSPPSYEQYF
d_gene: -; abundance: -; v_gene: TRBV30; j_gene: TRBJ2-5; CDR3nt: TGTGCCTGGAGTCCGGGACCGGTGAATCGGGCGACCCAGTACTTC; CDR3aa: CAWSPGPVNRATQYF
d_gene: -; abundance: -; v_gene: TRBV2; j_gene: TRBJ2-7; CDR3nt: TGTGCCAGCAGTGTGTTGGATCGGGGACGTAACGAGCAGTACTTC; CDR3aa: CASSVLDRGRNEQYF
d_gene: -; abundance: -; v_gene: TRBV18; j_gene: TRBJ2-5; CDR3nt: TGTGCCAGCTCCCTCGACATCCAAGAGACCCAGTACTTC; CDR3aa: CASSLDIQETQYF